Described below is a single T cell receptor beta chain sequence and its context. Its target is unknown. The sample belongs to a study of relationships among human T cell subsets. General study results and limits: Th1, Th2 and regulatory subsets overlapped substantially in CDR3 sequences. The seven subsets showed no significant differences in gene usage or CDR3 length. T cell counts were not recorded for a couple of pan T samples processed alongside pan B cells.

CDR3 length: 15 amino acids. Germline V CDR1 and CDR2: SGHVS, FQNEAQ. With 5 bases removed from V and 11 bases from J, the gap between germline ends came to 22 bases. TCR alpha and beta CDR3s were amplified from mRNA by semiquantitative ARM-PCR. ARM-PCR used tagged nested gene-specific primers, then communal superprimers for exponential amplification. In TCRdb, the multiplex PCR reads were re-called with MiXCR into one record per CDR3 protein. The table has approximately 15,000 distinct CDR3 sequences, about three fifths seen once. The source material was total T cells sorted from blood. The chain employs TRBV7-8 and TRBJ1-5; tentatively, D is TRBD1 (5 bases). The sequence was collected from a man in his forties or fifties in good health. CDR3 in DNA: TGTGCCAGCAGCCCCGGTCCCGGGCGGGGCGAAGCCCAGCATTTT. As protein: CASSPGPGRGEAQHF.